This TCR beta chain was observed in a study of blood T cells in healthy people across ages. It was with a sample-barcoded 5' primer and a J-beta primer mix that a second PCR of roughly 6 to 12 cycles was run. MiXCR, run by TCRdb on the 5' RACE reads, gives a single entry per CDR3 protein. This sample has 650,000 to 800,000 distinct CDR3 sequences, with 40% to 50% found just once. Researchers isolated at least 6 million PBMCs per sample. RNA extraction gave at least 5 micrograms of total RNA per sample. This clonotype has only a few counts. The target antigen is unknown. Study observations and caveats: Strong correlation existed between TCR beta diversity and naive T cell percentage. Because sorting was not performed, PBMCs prevented conclusive naive versus antigen-experienced comparison.

The CDR3 totals 13 residues. Germline-derived CDR1 and CDR2 are LGHNA and YSLEER. V was trimmed by 8 bases and J by 4 bases, leaving 14 bases between them. The source material was blood. The rearrangement links TRBV4-3 to TRBJ1-2, with no clear D. This clonotype originated in a man between 60 and 75 years old in good health. The CDR3 sequence is CASAPGRSYGYTF. CDR3 DNA: TGCGCCAGCGCACCCGGACGGAGCTATGGCTACACCTTC.